This is a list of T cell receptor beta chains from one sample in a study of T cells in Graves' hyperthyroidism and ophthalmopathy. TCRdb recomputed calls from the multiplex PCR reads with MiXCR, one row per CDR3 protein. The data hold a few hundred thousand distinct CDR3 sequences, with over 10% observed a single time. Sequences were obtained from blood. These receptors were obtained from a woman aged 18-29 years with Graves' hyperthyroidism. Each CDR3 is given with its conserved first and last residue. Fields, in order: clone size, J gene, V gene, D gene, CDR3 protein, CDR3 DNA. A D gene is named only where the DNA matches it firmly. Clone size is given for some rows only: seen once, a few or many times, or a class if the clone is expanded.

many,TRBJ1-1,TRBV20-1,.,CSARDPRGRMNTEAFF,TGCAGTGCTAGAGATCCCAGGGGTCGTATGAACACTGAAGCTTTCTTT
many,TRBJ2-1,TRBV20-1,.,CSTVIDEQFF,TGCAGTACAGTTATCGATGAGCAGTTCTTC
many,TRBJ2-2,TRBV20-1,TRBD2,CSATAGGDTGELFF,TGCAGTGCTACGGCGGGAGGAGACACCGGGGAGCTGTTTTTT
many,TRBJ2-7,TRBV2,.,CASSDTFGGRDEQYF,TGTGCCAGCAGTGACACATTCGGTGGTCGGGACGAGCAGTACTTC
many,TRBJ2-7,TRBV5-1,TRBD2,CASSSAVAGEGEQYF,TGCGCCAGCAGCTCAGCCGTAGCGGGAGAAGGTGAGCAGTACTTC
many,TRBJ2-1,TRBV24-1,.,CATSKSATVLEQFF,TGTGCCACCAGTAAAAGCGCGACCGTACTCGAGCAGTTCTTC
many,TRBJ2-7,TRBV28,.,CASSFYGRGGVEQYF,TGTGCCAGCAGTTTTTATGGCAGGGGAGGGGTCGAGCAGTACTTC
many,TRBJ2-2,TRBV3-1,.,CASSQDPGATGELFF,TGTGCCAGCAGCCAAGATCCAGGGGCCACCGGGGAGCTGTTTTTT
many,TRBJ2-1,TRBV7-3,TRBD2,CASSLGLAGGDSYNEQFF,TGTGCCAGCAGCTTAGGACTAGCGGGAGGTGACTCCTACAATGAGCAGTTCTTC
.,TRBJ2-5,TRBV20-1,TRBD1,CSAKIPPGQGLETQYF,TGCAGTGCTAAAATACCTCCGGGACAGGGACTGGAGACCCAGTACTTC
many,TRBJ1-6,TRBV28,TRBD1,CASSPGQGTNSPLHF,TGTGCCAGCAGCCCGGGACAGGGGACGAATTCACCCCTCCACTTT
few,TRBJ2-5,TRBV4-2,TRBD1,CASSQEFFGTGQETQYF,TGTGCCAGCAGCCAAGAATTTTTCGGGACAGGACAAGAGACCCAGTACTTC
many,TRBJ2-4,TRBV27,.,CASSLSQLGIQYF,TGTGCCAGCAGTTTGTCTCAGTTAGGCATTCAGTACTTC
many,TRBJ2-7,TRBV6-1,.,CASSEEVGWTYEQYF,TGTGCCAGCAGTGAAGAGGTAGGCTGGACTTACGAGCAGTACTTC
many,TRBJ2-3,TRBV20-1,.,CSARDYPVGPDTQYF,TGCAGTGCTAGAGATTATCCAGTGGGACCAGATACGCAGTATTTT
many,TRBJ2-3,TRBV6-1,TRBD2,CASNMGASGIPDTQYF,TGTGCCAGCAACATGGGGGCTAGCGGGATCCCAGATACGCAGTATTTT
many,TRBJ1-1,TRBV20-1,.,CSARGDTEAFF,TGCAGTGCTAGAGGAGACACTGAAGCTTTCTTT
many,TRBJ1-5,TRBV11-2,TRBD1,CASSQGAVGNQPQHF,TGTGCCAGCAGCCAGGGGGCAGTAGGAAATCAGCCCCAGCATTTT